This T cell receptor beta chain was obtained from a study of blood T cell repertoires in COVID-19. Across the study: There were acute and convalescent COVID-19 samples, and they came from the United States, Italy and Spain. Sample material is recorded as cDNA or gDNA derived from T cells, B-cell-depleted T cells, or PBMCs.

Original processing methods: Estimated nucleated cell counts came from reference gene primer amplification. TCRdb keeps only in-frame clones here, not all; method: immunoSEQ multiplex PCR. That table furnishes V, J and clone size, whereas the DNA furnished D and trimming. Of about 250,000 clones listed, approximately 83% are singletons. This clone turned up a few times. The V gene's germline CDR1 is SGHRS and CDR2 YFSETQ. CDR3 length: 16 residues. Trimming cost V 3 bases and J 4 bases, with 20 bases left between them. The rearrangement links TRBV5-1 to TRBJ2-7; tentative D call: TRBD1 (6 bases). Sequencing was performed on peripheral blood. The TCR was taken from a human donor in a cohort sampled during active COVID-19. CDR3 in amino acids: CASSWGLDRFLYEQYF. The CDR3 DNA reads as TGCGCCAGCAGCTGGGGGCTCGACAGGTTCCTTTACGAGCAGTACTTC.